This T cell receptor beta chain was retrieved from a study of blood T cell repertoires in COVID-19. The overall study: PBMCs, B-cell-depleted T cells, or T cells provided the cDNA or gDNA that made up the material.

In germline, CDR1 is MRHNA, CDR2 SNTAGT. With 2 bases removed from V and 9 bases from J, the gap between germline ends came to 11 bases. The CDR3 length is 13 residues. Original processing notes: Amplified reference gene primers provided the basis for estimating nucleated cell counts. Generated by immunoSEQ multiplex PCR, the TCRdb table keeps only in-frame clones and is missing some. That table is the source of V, J and clone size, and D and trimming were worked out from the DNA. In the table there are tens of thousands of clones, roughly 85% of which are singletons. The chain is built from TRBV6-4 and TRBJ1-5; D is undetermined. Sample: peripheral blood. This TCR came from a man aged 55-75 years with acute or convalescent COVID-19. CDR3 DNA sequence: TGTGCCAGCAGTGACGGACTTTCTGGGCCCCAGCATTTT. This translates into CASSDGLSGPQHF.